The rows below give T cell receptor beta chains drawn from one sample of a study of cytomegalovirus exposure and HLA in healthy donors. Data came from immunoSEQ multiplex PCR; TCRdb stores just in-frame clones and leaves some out. The repertoire has 120,000 or so clones, about 89% of them found once; the top ten carry 1.5% to 2.5%. The sequenced sample was PBMCs. The receptors were gathered from a woman between 18 and 29 years old in good health and CMV-seronegative. CDR3s leave out the opening cysteine and the closing phenylalanine or tryptophan. A clone size is listed for some rows: how often the clone was seen (once, few, many), or a class if it is expanded.

v_call | cdr3_length | clone_size | cdr3_aa
TRBV4-1 | 13 | . | ASKRSDPSTDTQY
TRBV9 | 12 | . | ASSVGLADNEQF
TRBV19 | 12 | . | ASSIRVLNTEAF
TRBV7-9 | 14 | once | ASSLGARGGTDTQY
TRBV2 | 11 | . | ASQTGLVNEQY
TRBV5-5 | 12 | . | ASSLATAYNEQF
TRBV11-2 | 14 | . | ASSLERGSSYNEQF
TRBV4-1 | 15 | once | ASSQAVIGSPPYEQY
TRBV18 | 12 | . | ASSPLGGNTEAF
TRBV7-8 | 13 | . | ASSLRGAANYGYT
TRBV6-6 | 13 | . | ASSLTSGDTGELF
TRBV27 | 12 | . | ASSRGTGLYEQY
TRBV5-1 | 14 | . | ASSPAYRGLSYEQY
TRBV28 | 13 | . | ASSFRASGPYEQY
TRBV12-5 | 15 | . | ASGPPVRDFLTGELF
TRBV7-3 | 11 | . | ASSAGVYNEQF
TRBV6-1 | 14 | . | ASSVRTGGFTGELF
TRBV5-5 | 12 | . | ASSWDRGPYEQY
TRBV6-1 | 16 | . | ASSEGLAGDEVSYEQY
TRBV2 | 13 | . | ANRTSGSLGNEQF
TRBV11-2 | 11 | . | ASSLDRGRGYT
TRBV6-5 | 13 | . | ASSYAGQGSYGYT
TRBV5-4 | 13 | . | ASSRGSGSTGELF
TRBV27 | 18 | . | ASSFPIIWQGNIGNQPQH
TRBV18 | 14 | . | ASSPPTGAKNTEAF
TRBV15 | 15 | once | ATREQGLADHTGELF
TRBV5-4 | 15 | . | ASSPGTSGSFTYEQY
TRBV7-8 | 12 | . | ASSPGQGPYEQY
TRBV5-8 | 15 | once | ASRKGRRGPFGGELF
TRBV23-1 | 17 | . | ASSRHPGRGLAGANVLT
TRBV28 | 10 | . | ASSLGADEQY
TRBV27 | 12 | . | ASTLGGPYNEQF
TRBV6-1 | 12 | . | ASRDGQGHYGYT
TRBV5-6 | 13 | once | ASSVPAGGGSEQY
TRBV28 | 9 | . | ASSTFHEQY
TRBV6-5 | 13 | . | ASRLTADSNQPQH
TRBV7-2 | 17 | . | ASTSLTGGFPPTLYGYT
TRBV18 | 12 | . | ASSLDSNSYEQY
TRBV6-5 | 13 | once | ASSYSSGSSYEQY
TRBV27 | 15 | . | ASSYSRGQGINQPQH
TRBV2 | 12 | once | ASSGTINTGELF
TRBV9 | 12 | . | ASSARQGHTEAF